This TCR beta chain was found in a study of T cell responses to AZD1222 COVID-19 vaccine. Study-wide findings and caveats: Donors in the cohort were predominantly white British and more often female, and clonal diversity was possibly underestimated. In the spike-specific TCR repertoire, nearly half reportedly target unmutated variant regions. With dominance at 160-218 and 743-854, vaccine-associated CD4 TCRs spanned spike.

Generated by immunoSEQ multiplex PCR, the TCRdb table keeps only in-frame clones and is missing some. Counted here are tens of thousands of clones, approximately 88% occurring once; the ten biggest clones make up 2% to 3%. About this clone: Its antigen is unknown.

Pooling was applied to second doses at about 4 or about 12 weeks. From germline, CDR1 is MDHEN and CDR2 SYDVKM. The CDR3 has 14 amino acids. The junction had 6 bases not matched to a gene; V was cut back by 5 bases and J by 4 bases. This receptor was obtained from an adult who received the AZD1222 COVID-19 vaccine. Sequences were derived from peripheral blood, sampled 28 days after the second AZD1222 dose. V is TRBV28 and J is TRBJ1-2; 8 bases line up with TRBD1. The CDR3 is CASSGQGRGYGYTF. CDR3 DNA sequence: TGTGCCAGCAGTGGACAGGGTCGCGGCTATGGCTACACCTTC.